This is a list of T cell receptor beta chains from one sample in a study of blood T cell repertoires in COVID-19. This table comes from immunoSEQ multiplex PCR, and its TCRdb copy is limited to in-frame clones, with some not included. The sample includes around 230,000 clones, 80% to 90% of them seen just once. Sample: peripheral blood. The receptors were gathered from a woman in her fifties or sixties with acute or convalescent COVID-19. CDR3s include the opening cysteine and the closing phenylalanine or tryptophan. A D gene is named only where the DNA matches it firmly. Not every row has a clone size; where given, it reads once, few, many or a size class.

CDR3: CASSELGGTKNIQYF; DNA: TGTGCCAGCAGTGAGTTGGGGGGAACCAAAAACATTCAGTACTTC; V: TRBV6-1; length: 15; size: .; D: .; J: TRBJ2-4
CDR3: CASSLTGANYGYTF; DNA: TGTGCCAGCAGCTTAACAGGGGCTAACTATGGCTACACCTTC; V: TRBV5-6; length: 14; size: .; D: TRBD1; J: TRBJ1-2
CDR3: CASSFQGSSYEQYF; DNA: TGCGCCAGCAGCTTCCAGGGCAGCTCCTACGAGCAGTACTTC; V: TRBV5-1; length: 14; size: .; D: .; J: TRBJ2-7
CDR3: CASSQDLLAVRSTDTQYF; DNA: TGTGCCAGCAGCCAAGATCTACTAGCTGTTAGGAGCACAGATACGCAGTATTTT; V: TRBV4-2; length: 18; size: .; D: .; J: TRBJ2-3
CDR3: CASSPDRGNQPQHF; DNA: TGTGCCAGCAGTCCAGACAGGGGGAATCAGCCCCAGCATTTT; V: TRBV27; length: 14; size: few; D: TRBD1; J: TRBJ1-5
CDR3: CASSQVSGSIPYEQYF; DNA: TGTGCCAGCAGCCAAGTAAGCGGGAGTATCCCCTACGAGCAGTACTTC; V: TRBV4-2; length: 16; size: once; D: TRBD2; J: TRBJ2-7
CDR3: CASSYDRFSQPQHF; DNA: TGTGCCAGCAGTTACGACAGGTTCAGTCAGCCCCAGCATTTT; V: TRBV6-5; length: 14; size: .; D: .; J: TRBJ1-5
CDR3: CASSQKGLAGAQETQYF; DNA: TGCGCCAGCAGCCAAAAAGGACTAGCGGGAGCACAAGAGACCCAGTACTTC; V: TRBV4-1; length: 17; size: .; D: TRBD2; J: TRBJ2-5
CDR3: CGAERAGEQFF; DNA: TGCGGCGCCGAGCGCGCGGGAGAGCAGTTCTTC; V: TRBV20-1; length: 11; size: .; D: .; J: TRBJ2-1
CDR3: CASSQDGTGFGNTIYF; DNA: TGTGCCAGCAGCCAAGATGGGACAGGGTTTGGAAACACCATATATTTT; V: TRBV14; length: 16; size: few; D: TRBD1; J: TRBJ1-3
CDR3: CASSPLGQGLLNTEAFF; DNA: TGTGCCAGCTCACCCCTTGGACAGGGTTTGTTGAACACTGAAGCTTTCTTT; V: TRBV18; length: 17; size: .; D: TRBD1; J: TRBJ1-1
CDR3: CASSEHSGEGPDLYEQYF; DNA: TGTGCCAGCAGCGAGCATAGCGGCGAGGGCCCCGATCTCTACGAGCAGTACTTC; V: TRBV21-1; length: 18; size: .; D: .; J: TRBJ2-7
CDR3: CATSDSGLPQRYTF; DNA: TGTGCCACCAGTGATTCGGGACTCCCGCAACGCTACACCTTC; V: TRBV24-1; length: 14; size: .; D: .; J: TRBJ1-2
CDR3: CASSVATLATDTQYF; DNA: TGTGCCAGCAGCGTAGCTACGCTAGCGACAGATACGCAGTATTTT; V: TRBV9; length: 15; size: .; D: .; J: TRBJ2-3
CDR3: CASSQESVYEQYF; DNA: TGTGCCAGCAGCCAAGAGTCTGTCTACGAGCAGTACTTC; V: TRBV4-2; length: 13; size: .; D: .; J: TRBJ2-7
CDR3: CASSSRGREGHEQYF; DNA: TGTGCCAGCAGCTCCCGGGGGCGGGAGGGCCACGAGCAGTACTTC; V: TRBV7-2; length: 15; size: few; D: TRBD2; J: TRBJ2-7
CDR3: CASSTLAGSYNEQFF; DNA: TGCGCCAGCAGCACATTAGCGGGATCCTACAATGAGCAGTTCTTC; V: TRBV5-1; length: 15; size: .; D: TRBD2; J: TRBJ2-1
CDR3: CATRGTVFTDTQYF; DNA: TGTGCCACCAGAGGGACAGTTTTCACAGATACGCAGTATTTT; V: TRBV15; length: 14; size: .; D: TRBD1; J: TRBJ2-3
CDR3: CASSEGQINQPQHF; DNA: TGTGCCAGCAGTGAGGGACAGATCAATCAGCCCCAGCATTTT; V: TRBV2; length: 14; size: .; D: TRBD1; J: TRBJ1-5
CDR3: CASSVGPSPITGIRETQYF; DNA: TGTGCCAGCAGCGTAGGGCCCAGTCCTATCACAGGAATCAGGGAGACCCAGTACTTC; V: TRBV9; length: 19; size: .; D: .; J: TRBJ2-5
CDR3: CASSTTGQGYEQYF; DNA: TGTGCCAGCAGCACAACGGGACAGGGCTACGAGCAGTACTTC; V: TRBV3-1/TRBV3-2; length: 14; size: few; D: TRBD1; J: TRBJ2-7
CDR3: CASSSAGGHEQYF; DNA: TGCGCCAGCAGCTCTGCAGGGGGCCACGAGCAGTACTTC; V: TRBV5-1; length: 13; size: .; D: TRBD1; J: TRBJ2-7
CDR3: CASRSLAPEQFF; DNA: TGTGCCAGCAGATCCCTAGCGCCAGAGCAGTTCTTC; V: TRBV12-3/TRBV12-4; length: 12; size: .; D: .; J: TRBJ2-1
CDR3: CASSSQTSGRADNEQFF; DNA: TGTGCCAGCAGTTCCCAGACTAGCGGGAGGGCCGACAATGAGCAGTTCTTC; V: TRBV28; length: 17; size: few; D: TRBD2; J: TRBJ2-1
CDR3: CASKRGGVGDTQYF; DNA: TGTGCCAGTAAAAGAGGGGGGGTGGGAGATACGCAGTATTTT; V: TRBV27; length: 14; size: once; D: .; J: TRBJ2-3
CDR3: CASLPAGANTGELFF; DNA: TGTGCCAGCTTACCAGCGGGAGCGAACACCGGGGAGCTGTTTTTT; V: TRBV11-2; length: 15; size: .; D: TRBD2; J: TRBJ2-2
CDR3: CASSWTGGNEQFF; DNA: TGCGCCAGCAGCTGGACAGGGGGGAATGAGCAGTTCTTC; V: TRBV5-1; length: 13; size: .; D: TRBD1; J: TRBJ2-1
CDR3: CASSYRSGQGRSGANVLTF; DNA: TGTGCCAGCAGTTACAGGTCAGGGCAGGGGCGCTCTGGGGCCAACGTCCTGACTTTC; V: TRBV6-2/TRBV6-3; length: 19; size: .; D: .; J: TRBJ2-6
CDR3: CASTGQRNQPQHF; DNA: TGTGCCAGTACGGGACAGCGCAATCAGCCCCAGCATTTT; V: TRBV19; length: 13; size: few; D: TRBD1; J: TRBJ1-5
CDR3: CASSFSWTGEGEQYF; DNA: TGTGCCAGCAGCTTCTCATGGACAGGGGAAGGGGAGCAGTACTTC; V: TRBV7-8; length: 15; size: .; D: TRBD1; J: TRBJ2-7
CDR3: CASSYGTGGNYGYTF; DNA: TGTGCCAGCAGTTACGGGACAGGGGGGAACTATGGCTACACCTTC; V: TRBV6-5; length: 15; size: .; D: TRBD1; J: TRBJ1-2
CDR3: CASLPGHGANYGYTF; DNA: TGTGCCAGCCTTCCGGGACACGGAGCTAACTATGGCTACACCTTC; V: TRBV19; length: 15; size: .; D: .; J: TRBJ1-2
CDR3: CASSEPGQGNEAFF; DNA: TGTGCCAGCAGTGAACCGGGACAGGGGAATGAAGCTTTCTTT; V: TRBV6-1; length: 14; size: .; D: TRBD1; J: TRBJ1-1
CDR3: CASSLGLAANTGELFF; DNA: TGTGCCAGCAGCTTAGGGCTAGCGGCGAACACCGGGGAGCTGTTTTTT; V: TRBV13; length: 16; size: .; D: TRBD2; J: TRBJ2-2
CDR3: CSGGLAPQETQYF; DNA: TGCAGCGGTGGACTAGCGCCTCAAGAGACCCAGTACTTC; V: TRBV29-1; length: 13; size: .; D: TRBD2; J: TRBJ2-5
CDR3: CASSPFWVPGLEVAGETQYF; DNA: TGTGCCAGCTCACCCTTCTGGGTCCCGGGACTAGAAGTCGCAGGGGAGACCCAGTACTTC; V: TRBV18; length: 20; size: once; D: TRBD2; J: TRBJ2-5
CDR3: CASSAGQGDTEAFF; DNA: TGTGCCAGCAGTGCGGGACAGGGAGACACTGAAGCTTTCTTT; V: TRBV6-6; length: 14; size: .; D: TRBD1; J: TRBJ1-1
CDR3: CASSIASGNYEQYF; DNA: TGTGCCAGTAGTATCGCTAGCGGGAACTACGAGCAGTACTTC; V: TRBV19; length: 14; size: .; D: TRBD2; J: TRBJ2-7
CDR3: CASSQDRETQYF; DNA: TGCGCCAGCAGCCAAGACAGGGAGACCCAGTACTTC; V: TRBV4-1; length: 12; size: .; D: .; J: TRBJ2-5
CDR3: CASSQGGGIDYEQYF; DNA: TGTGCCAGCAGCCAAGGAGGCGGAATTGACTACGAGCAGTACTTC; V: TRBV4-2; length: 15; size: .; D: .; J: TRBJ2-7
CDR3: CASSPTASGASNTGELFF; DNA: TGTGCCAGCTCACCGACGGCTAGCGGGGCGTCAAACACCGGGGAGCTGTTTTTT; V: TRBV18; length: 18; size: once; D: TRBD2; J: TRBJ2-2
CDR3: CATSDPGASVETQYF; DNA: TGTGCCACCAGTGATCCCGGGGCTAGCGTAGAGACCCAGTACTTC; V: TRBV24-1; length: 15; size: .; D: .; J: TRBJ2-5
CDR3: CASSRDSSTDTQYF; DNA: TGTGCCAGTAGTAGGGACTCGAGCACAGATACGCAGTATTTT; V: TRBV19; length: 14; size: .; D: .; J: TRBJ2-3
CDR3: CASSFIGSGSAGETQYF; DNA: TGTGCCAGCAGTTTTATAGGGAGCGGGAGCGCGGGAGAGACCCAGTACTTC; V: TRBV28; length: 17; size: few; D: TRBD2; J: TRBJ2-5
CDR3: CASSLGLAGIYEQFF; DNA: TGCGCCAGCAGCCTCGGACTAGCGGGAATCTATGAGCAGTTCTTC; V: TRBV5-1; length: 15; size: .; D: TRBD2; J: TRBJ2-1